The 15 T cell receptor beta chains given below trace back to one sample, sequenced in a study of beta chain features in type 1 diabetes. The sequenced template was cDNA made from the entire isolated RNA. The protocol was immunoSEQ multiplex PCR, while the TCRdb copy is restricted to in-frame clones and leaves out a portion. The repertoire holds under 950,000 clones, with about a sixth as singletons. Sequencing was done on a sample of naive CD4+ T cells from blood. These receptors were collected from a young woman in good health.

The chain carries TRBV28 and TRBJ2-1; 9 nucleotides agree with TRBD2. Trimming took 1 base from V and 9 from J; bases not matched to a gene: 10. CDR1 and CDR2 from the germline V gene are MDHEN and SYDVKM. CDR3 length: 16 residues. The CDR3 is CASSLLGGRGGGEQFF. The CDR3, as DNA: TGTGCCAGCAGTTTATTGGGCGGGAGGGGAGGTGGTGAGCAGTTCTTC.

For the CDR3, the DNA is TGTGCCAGCAGTCTCGGAAAGGAGACCCAGTACTTC. It yields the protein CASSLGKETQYF. This rearrangement joins TRBV7-9 to TRBJ2-5; D not certain. Deletions cut 6 bases from V and 5 bases from J, with 10 bases between. Per germline, CDR1 SEHNR and CDR2 FQNEAQ (reference sequence). This CDR3 contains 12 residues.

This clone was counted only a few times. The J gene is TRBJ2-7, the V gene TRBV28, with 7 positions matching TRBD2. Trimming at V came to 4 bases and at J to 4 bases, leaving 10 bases not matched to a gene. CDR3 length equals 15 residues. Germline V gene lookup returns CDR1 MDHEN and CDR2 SYDVKM. CDR3 bases: TGTGCCAGCAGTTCCCACGGACTAGTTTTGTACGAGCAGTACTTC. Translated: CASSSHGLVLYEQYF.

The V and J genes are TRBV2 and TRBJ2-7, with TRBD1 matching over 10 bases. The CDR3 length is 14 residues. Losses at the gene ends were 7 bases for V and 3 bases for J; bases not matched to a gene: 6. Germline values: CDR1 SNHLY, CDR2 FYNNEI. The CDR3 region has the DNA TGTGCCAGCAAAACGACAGGGGGCGGCTACGAGCAGTACTTC. Translation: CASKTTGGGYEQYF.

The chain employs TRBV27 and TRBJ2-1; no definite D call. Germline values: CDR1 MNHEY, CDR2 SMNVEV (reference sequence). This CDR3 contains 15 residues. V lost 5 bases to trimming and J lost 9 bases, with 20 bases between them. The CDR3 spells CASSLRPRLTGEQFF. The CDR3 DNA is TGTGCCAGCAGTCTCCGCCCACGGTTAACGGGTGAGCAGTTCTTC.

This clone occurred a few times. The chain has TRBV28 and TRBJ2-7; maybe TRBD1 (5 bases). Germline-derived CDR1 and CDR2 are MDHEN and SYDVKM. The ends were cut back, 3 bases at V and 2 bases at J, with 11 bases in the middle. This CDR3 is 14 amino acids long. The CDR3, as DNA: TGTGCCAGCAGTTTTCAGCCAGGGCCCTACGAGCAGTACTTC. Translation gives CASSFQPGPYEQYF.

V is TRBV29-1 and J is TRBJ2-7; D remains ambiguous. The germline V gene encodes CDR1 SQVTM and CDR2 ANQGSEA. This CDR3 spans 14 amino acids. Trimming took 6 bases from V and 2 from J, leaving 17 bases between them. The CDR3 loop is CSVLLLKAPYEQYF. CDR3 in DNA: TGCAGCGTGCTTTTACTTAAGGCCCCCTACGAGCAGTACTTC.

This clone has just a few counts. The chain carries TRBV11-2 and TRBJ1-2, with 10 bases aligning to TRBD1. This CDR3 is 19 amino acids long. Germline CDR1 and CDR2: SGHAT and FQNNGV. V shed 2 bases, J shed 0 bases, and the junction held 12 bases outside the gene matches. The CDR3 DNA reads as TGTGCCAGCAGCTTATTGGGACAGGGGCCTCCACGAGCTAACTATGGCTACACCTTC. Amino acids: CASSLLGQGPPRANYGYTF.

The chain joins TRBV5-6 to TRBJ2-2; D not certain. V lost 6 bases to trimming and J lost 10 bases, with 19 bases between them. CDR3 length: 14 residues. Germline CDR1 is SGHDT and CDR2 is YYEEEE. Written as DNA, the CDR3 is TGTGCCAGCAACGGCCTGGGCGATTTGAAGGAGCTGTTTTTT. Translated: CASNGLGDLKELFF.

Only a few counts were recorded for this clone. The same CDR3 also results from other DNA sequences found in this sample. The CDR3 coding sequence is TGTGCCAGCAGCTTACCATCCGCGGATACGCAGTATTTT. Translating it yields CASSLPSADTQYF. This sequence joins TRBV7-2 and TRBJ2-3; D not certain. V lost 2 bases, J lost 6 bases, and 9 bases lay in between. The CDR3 consists of 13 residues. Germline V gives CDR1 SGHTA, CDR2 FQGNSA.

The chain couples TRBV7-9 to TRBJ2-5, with 9 nucleotides matching TRBD1. The length of the CDR3 is 14 residues. Germline V gene data show CDR1 as SEHNR and CDR2 as FQNEAQ (reference sequence). V was clipped by 5 bases and J by 5 bases; unmatched bases: 6. The CDR3 sequence: CASSQTGGWETQYF. DNA for the CDR3: TGTGCCAGCAGCCAAACAGGGGGCTGGGAGACCCAGTACTTC.

This clone was counted a few times. The J gene is TRBJ1-1, the V gene TRBV7-2; no definite D call. V was trimmed by 4 bases and J by 1 base, leaving 10 bases between them. The CDR3 extends over 14 amino acids. Germline V gene lookup returns CDR1 SGHTA and CDR2 FQGNSA. CDR3 protein: CASSSYTANTEAFF. DNA for the CDR3: TGTGCCAGCAGCTCGTACACAGCGAACACTGAAGCTTTCTTT.

J is TRBJ1-1 and V is TRBV7-9, with 8 bases lining up with TRBD1. Trimming took 5 bases from V and 11 from J; bases not matched to a gene: 4. The germline gives CDR1 SEHNR, CDR2 FQNEAQ (reference sequence). The CDR3 runs 11 residues. The CDR3 DNA reads as TGTGCCAGCAGCAGGACAGGGACCGCTTTCTTT. The encoded protein is CASSRTGTAFF. Together with reference TRBV7-9 and TRBJ1-1, the CDR3 gives the full variable domain: DTGVSQNPRHKITKRGQNVTFRCDPISEHNRLYWYRQTLGQGPEFLTYFQNEAQLEKSRLLSDRFSAERPKGSFSTLEIQRTEQGDSAMYLCASSRTGTAFFGQGTRLTVV.

This clone was detected a few times. The rearrangement uses TRBV12-5 and TRBJ2-2; TRBD1 is a possible D gene (5 bases). Trimming pared 1 base from V and 5 bases from J, leaving 20 bases between. Germline CDR1 LGHNT, CDR2 FRNRAP. This CDR3 has 18 amino acids. CDR3 bases: TGTGCTAGTGGTTTGGAGAGGACATCACCGAAAACAACCGGGGAGCTGTTTTTT. This codes for CASGLERTSPKTTGELFF.

Only a few counts were recorded for this clone. The J gene is TRBJ1-4, the V gene TRBV9; 7 nucleotides line up with TRBD1. The CDR3 consists of 14 residues. Germline assignment: CDR1 SGDLS and CDR2 YYNGEE. J gave up 5 bases and V 4 bases, and 5 bases lay outside the gene matches. The CDR3 nucleotides read TGTGCCAGCAGCTCGGGACAGCGAAATGAAAAACTGTTTTTT. It yields the protein CASSSGQRNEKLFF.